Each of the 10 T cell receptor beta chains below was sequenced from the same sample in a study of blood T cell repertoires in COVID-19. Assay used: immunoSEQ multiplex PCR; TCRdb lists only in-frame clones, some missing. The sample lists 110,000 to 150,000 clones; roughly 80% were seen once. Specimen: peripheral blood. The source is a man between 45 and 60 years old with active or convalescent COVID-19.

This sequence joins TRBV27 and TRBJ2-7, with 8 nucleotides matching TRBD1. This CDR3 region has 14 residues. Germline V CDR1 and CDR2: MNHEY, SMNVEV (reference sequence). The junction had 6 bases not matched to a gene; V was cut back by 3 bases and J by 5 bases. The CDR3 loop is CASSFLDRAHEQYF. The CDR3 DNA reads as TGTGCCAGCAGTTTTCTGGACAGGGCCCACGAGCAGTACTTC.

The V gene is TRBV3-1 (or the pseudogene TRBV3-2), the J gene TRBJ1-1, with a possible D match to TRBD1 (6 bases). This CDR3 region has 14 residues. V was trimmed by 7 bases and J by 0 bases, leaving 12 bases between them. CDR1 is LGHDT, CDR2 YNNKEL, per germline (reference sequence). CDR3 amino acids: CASTQGLMNTEAFF. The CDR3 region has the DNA TGTGCCAGCACTCAGGGGCTCATGAACACTGAAGCTTTCTTT.

The CDR3 sequence: CASSLGGTYEQYF. The CDR3, as DNA: TGTGCCAGCAGCTTGGGAGGGACCTACGAGCAGTACTTC. The V and J genes are TRBV5-5 and TRBJ2-7; D perhaps matches TRBD2 (5 bases). There are 13 residues in the CDR3. Germline CDR1 and CDR2: SGHKS and YYEKEE (reference sequence). Trimming cost V 0 bases and J 2 bases, with 6 bases left between them.

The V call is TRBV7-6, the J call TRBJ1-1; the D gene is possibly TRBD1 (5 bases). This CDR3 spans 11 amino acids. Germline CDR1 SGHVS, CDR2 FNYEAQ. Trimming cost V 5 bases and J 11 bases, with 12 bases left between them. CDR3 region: CASSLDRVAFF. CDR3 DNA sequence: TGTGCCAGCAGCCTTGACAGAGTCGCTTTCTTT.

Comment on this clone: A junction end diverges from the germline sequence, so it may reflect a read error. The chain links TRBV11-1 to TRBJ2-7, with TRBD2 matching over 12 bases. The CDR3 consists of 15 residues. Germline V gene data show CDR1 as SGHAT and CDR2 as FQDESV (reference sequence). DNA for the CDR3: TGTGCCGGCAGCCCCAGACTAGCGGGAGATGACGAGCAGTACTTC. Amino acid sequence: CAGSPRLAGDDEQYF.

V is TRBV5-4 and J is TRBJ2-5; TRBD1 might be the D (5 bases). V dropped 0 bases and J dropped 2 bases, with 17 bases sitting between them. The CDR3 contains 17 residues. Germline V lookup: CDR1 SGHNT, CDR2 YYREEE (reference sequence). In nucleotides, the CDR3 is TGTGCCAGCAGCTTGGGGGGCTTTAGTGCCCCACAAGAGACCCAGTACTTC. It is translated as CASSLGGFSAPQETQYF.

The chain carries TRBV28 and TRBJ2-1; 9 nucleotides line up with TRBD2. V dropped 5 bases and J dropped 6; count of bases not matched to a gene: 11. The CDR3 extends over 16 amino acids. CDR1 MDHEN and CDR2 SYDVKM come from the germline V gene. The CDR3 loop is CASSQTLSGSSNEQFF. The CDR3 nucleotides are TGTGCCAGCAGTCAGACTCTTAGCGGGAGCTCCAATGAGCAGTTCTTC.

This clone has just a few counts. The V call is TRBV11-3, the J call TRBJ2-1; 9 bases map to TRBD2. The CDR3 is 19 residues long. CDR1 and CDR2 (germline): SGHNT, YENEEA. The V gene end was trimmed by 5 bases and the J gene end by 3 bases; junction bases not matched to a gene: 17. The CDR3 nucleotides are TGTGCCAGCAGCCCACGAGGGGGACTAGCCCCCCCAAGCTACAATGAGCAGTTCTTC. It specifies CASSPRGGLAPPSYNEQFF.

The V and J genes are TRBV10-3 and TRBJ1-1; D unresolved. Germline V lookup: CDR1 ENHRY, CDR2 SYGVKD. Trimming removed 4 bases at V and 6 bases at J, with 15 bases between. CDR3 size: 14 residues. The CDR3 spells CAISGFNGLAEAFF. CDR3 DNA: TGTGCCATCAGTGGCTTCAACGGTCTCGCTGAAGCTTTCTTT.

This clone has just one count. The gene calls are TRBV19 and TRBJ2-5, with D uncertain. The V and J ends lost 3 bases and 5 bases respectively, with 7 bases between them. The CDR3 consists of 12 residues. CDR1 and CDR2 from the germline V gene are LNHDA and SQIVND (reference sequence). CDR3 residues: CASSISGETQYF. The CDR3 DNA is TGTGCCAGTAGTATTTCCGGGGAGACCCAGTACTTC. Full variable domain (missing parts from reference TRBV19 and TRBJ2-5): DGGITQSPKYLFRKEGQNVTLSCEQNLNHDAMYWYRQDPGQGLRLIYYSQIVNDFQKGDIAEGYSVSREKKESFPLTVTSAQKNPTAFYLCASSISGETQYFGPGTRLLVL.